The 21 T cell receptor beta chains reported below all come from one sample, sequenced in a study of blood T cell repertoires in COVID-19. Clones were sequenced by immunoSEQ multiplex PCR, and TCRdb holds only the in-frame ones, with some missing. The sample consists of 130,000 to 150,000 clones, 75% to 90% of them appearing once. What was sequenced was peripheral blood. The receptors here all came from a woman in her forties or fifties with acute or convalescent COVID-19.

This chain links TRBV30 with TRBJ1-5; a possible D gene is TRBD1 (5 bases). The CDR3 is 13 amino acids. The V gene lost 0 bases and the J gene lost 6 bases, with 9 bases spanning the gap. Germline V lookup: CDR1 GTSNPN, CDR2 SVGIG (reference sequence). The CDR3 bases are TGTGCCTGGAGTGTAGGGGCCAGTCAGCCCCAGCATTTT. This translates into CAWSVGASQPQHF.

Remarks on this clone: Additional DNA sequences in this sample encode the identical CDR3. The chain joins TRBV5-1 to TRBJ1-5; D unclear. V gave up 0 bases and J gave up 0 bases, with 7 bases separating them. Germline-derived CDR1 and CDR2 are SGHRS and YFSETQ. The CDR3 has 15 amino acids. CDR3 DNA sequence: TGCGCCAGCAGCTTGGCCGGAGGTAGCAATCAGCCCCAGCATTTT. Translated: CASSLAGGSNQPQHF. Full variable domain (outside the CDR3, taken from reference TRBV5-1 and TRBJ1-5): KAGVTQTPRYLIKTRGQQVTLSCSPISGHRSVSWYQQTPGQGLQFLFEYFSETQRNKGNFPGRFSGRQFSNSRSEMNVSTLELGDSALYLCASSLAGGSNQPQHFGDGTRLSIL.

The chain uses TRBV27 and TRBJ1-2, with 8 bases matching TRBD1. The CDR3 is 14 residues long. The V and J ends lost 6 bases and 4 bases, in that order; junction bases with no gene match: 7. The germline V gene has CDR1 MNHEY and CDR2 SMNVEV (reference sequence). In DNA, the CDR3 is TGTGCCAGCAGAGGACAGGGTGGCGGCTATGGCTACACCTTC. It yields the protein CASRGQGGGYGYTF.

This clone was seen only a few times. The V gene is TRBV19, the J gene TRBJ1-2, with 9 bases that match TRBD1. V gave up 4 bases and J gave up 4 bases; unmatched junction bases: 4. The CDR3 runs 14 residues. Germline loops: CDR1 LNHDA, CDR2 SQIVND (reference sequence). In DNA form, the CDR3 reads TGTGCCAGTAGTAACAGGGGACAGGGCTATGGCTACACCTTC. Translating gives CASSNRGQGYGYTF. The full variable domain, rest sourced from reference TRBV19 and TRBJ1-2, is DGGITQSPKYLFRKEGQNVTLSCEQNLNHDAMYWYRQDPGQGLRLIYYSQIVNDFQKGDIAEGYSVSREKKESFPLTVTSAQKNPTAFYLCASSNRGQGYGYTFGSGTRLTVV.

This chain uses TRBV9 with TRBJ1-1; D is ambiguous. CDR1 SGDLS and CDR2 YYNGEE come from the germline V gene. Trimming pared 0 bases from V and 3 bases from J, leaving 15 bases between. The CDR3 loop spans 16 amino acids. For the CDR3, the DNA is TGTGCCAGCAGCGTAGCCCCAAGGCCGGCGGACACTGAAGCTTTCTTT. Translating it yields CASSVAPRPADTEAFF.

The CDR3 sequence: CASSPLALSEQYF. The CDR3 coding sequence is TGTGCCAGCTCACCGCTAGCGTTAAGCGAGCAGTACTTC. V usage is TRBV18 and J usage is TRBJ2-7; tentatively, D is TRBD2 (6 bases). This CDR3 has 13 amino acids. Germline CDR1 KGHSH, CDR2 LQKENI. V was cut by 3 bases and J by 6 bases, with 12 bases left in between.

The rearrangement uses TRBV6-2 or TRBV6-3 and TRBJ2-1; no definite D call. CDR1 and CDR2 from the germline V gene are MNHEY and SVGEGT. The V end lost 6 bases, the J end lost 9 bases, and 15 bases lay between the germline ends. The CDR3 is 13 residues long. The CDR3 loop reads CASSRTTFSEQFF. The CDR3 bases are TGTGCCAGCAGCCGCACTACATTCAGTGAGCAGTTCTTC.

The chain has TRBV6-5 and TRBJ2-3, with a weak D call TRBD2 (6 bases). The germline V and J ends were trimmed by 8 bases and 6 bases, with 15 bases remaining between them. Germline loops: CDR1 MNHEY, CDR2 SVGAGI. This CDR3 is built from 13 residues. CDR3 loop: CASHVTRKDTQYF. CDR3 in DNA: TGTGCCAGCCATGTGACTAGAAAGGATACGCAGTATTTT.

The V gene is TRBV7-3, the J gene TRBJ2-1, with TRBD2 identical over 12 bases. With V trimmed by 8 bases and J by 4 bases, 3 bases remained unmatched. There are 14 residues in the CDR3. In germline, CDR1 is SGHTA, CDR2 FQGTGA. Here the CDR3 reads CASGLAGLYNEQFF. CDR3 bases: TGTGCCAGCGGACTAGCGGGATTATACAATGAGCAGTTCTTC.

The chain carries TRBV19 and TRBJ2-1; 12 bases fit TRBD2. Germline CDR1 is LNHDA and CDR2 is SQIVND (reference sequence). J lost 10 bases, V lost 1 base, and 5 bases had no gene match. The CDR3 extends over 15 amino acids. The chain's CDR3 is CASSIGLAGGEEQFF. CDR3 nucleotides: TGTGCCAGTAGTATAGGGCTAGCGGGGGGGGAAGAGCAGTTCTTC.

The rearrangement uses TRBV28 and TRBJ1-4, with TRBD1 matching 7 bases. The J segment lost 4 bases and the V segment lost 2 bases, leaving 4 bases of the junction unmatched. There are 15 residues in the CDR3. Germline CDR1 and CDR2: MDHEN and SYDVKM. The CDR3: CASSLGGTVNEKLFF. DNA of the CDR3: TGTGCCAGCAGTTTAGGGGGGACAGTTAATGAAAAACTGTTTTTT.

The chain recombines TRBV6-5 with TRBJ1-1; no reliable D call. The CDR3 is 15 residues long. Trimming removed 6 bases from V and 5 bases from J, with 19 bases in between. Germline V lookup: CDR1 MNHEY, CDR2 SVGAGI. DNA of the CDR3: TGTGCCAGCAGACCCGGAAGCCTCGAGGGAACTGAAGCTTTCTTT. Its protein is CASRPGSLEGTEAFF.

This chain joins TRBV18 and TRBJ2-5; 9 positions agree with TRBD1. CDR1 and CDR2 (germline): KGHSH, LQKENI. With V trimmed by 4 bases and J by 4 bases, 10 bases remained unmatched. The CDR3 covers 16 residues. CDR3 sequence reads: CASSLQYDRGTETQYF. In DNA, the CDR3 is TGTGCCAGCTCACTTCAATACGACAGGGGGACAGAGACCCAGTACTTC.

This clone has just a few counts. The V call is TRBV6-5, the J call TRBJ1-2; 11 bases are a match to TRBD1. This CDR3 region has 14 residues. The V gene end was trimmed by 4 bases and the J gene end by 7 bases; junction bases not matched to a gene: 5. CDR1 is MNHEY and CDR2 is SVGAGI in the germline V gene. Written as DNA, the CDR3 is TGTGCCAGCAGTTTAGGACAGGGGGCCCCTGGCTACACCTTC. It encodes CASSLGQGAPGYTF.

This clone was seen once. The chain employs TRBV18 and TRBJ1-4; a possible D gene is TRBD1 (6 bases). In germline, CDR1 is KGHSH, CDR2 LQKENI. Trimming took off 4 bases at V and 4 bases at J, with 13 bases between the two ends. The CDR3 is 15 residues long. The CDR3, as DNA: TGTGCCAGCTCACAACTAGGACAGAGTAATGAAAAACTGTTTTTT. Translating gives CASSQLGQSNEKLFF. Full variable domain (rest looked up from reference TRBV18 and TRBJ1-4): NAGVMQNPRHLVRRRGQEARLRCSPMKGHSHVYWYRQLPEEGLKFMVYLQKENIIDESGMPKERFSAEFPKEGPSILRIQQVVRGDSAAYFCASSQLGQSNEKLFFGSGTQLSVL.

The J gene is TRBJ2-6, the V gene TRBV7-3; D not certain. CDR1 SGHTA and CDR2 FQGTGA come from the germline V gene. The CDR3 is 15 residues long. V lost 2 bases and J 0 bases, leaving 5 bases between the germline ends. CDR3 DNA: TGTGCCAGCAGCTTATTCAGCTCTGGGGCCAACGTCCTGACTTTC. Its protein product is CASSLFSSGANVLTF.

V is TRBV27 and J is TRBJ2-7; 7 bases match TRBD1. This CDR3 is built from 13 residues. The V segment lost 3 bases and the J segment 3 bases; nucleotides outside the gene matches: 2. CDR1 and CDR2 from the germline V gene are MNHEY and SMNVEV (reference sequence). The CDR3 DNA is TGTGCCAGCAGTTTCCGGGACAGCTACGAGCAGTACTTC. This sequence encodes CASSFRDSYEQYF.

V is TRBV27 and J is TRBJ2-5, with D maybe TRBD1 (6 bases). Between the trimmed V and J ends, which lost 2 bases and 5 bases, there was a span of 15 bases. The length of the CDR3 is 15 residues. Germline values: CDR1 MNHEY, CDR2 SMNVEV (reference sequence). The DNA for the CDR3 is TGTGCCAGCAGTTTACAGGGGTCTCAGTGGGAGACCCAGTACTTC. It encodes CASSLQGSQWETQYF.

This clone was found once. The V call is TRBV4-2, the J call TRBJ1-4; 8 bases align to TRBD1. In germline, CDR1 is LGHNA, CDR2 YNFKEQ. The CDR3 has 17 residues. Unmatched junction bases numbered 10, after V lost 0 bases and J lost 7 bases. The CDR3 spells CASSQDPGGTTSEKLFF. CDR3 DNA sequence: TGTGCCAGCAGCCAAGATCCAGGGGGCACTACCAGTGAAAAACTGTTTTTT.

The chain carries TRBV9 and TRBJ1-2, with 8 nucleotides matching TRBD1. Looked up from germline, CDR1 is SGDLS and CDR2 is YYNGEE. This CDR3 is 15 amino acids long. With V trimmed by 5 bases and J by 5 bases, 11 bases remained unmatched. The CDR3 DNA is TGTGCCAGCAGTTTCGGACAGGGTCTCTGGTATGGCTACACCTTC. Translated: CASSFGQGLWYGYTF.

This rearrangement joins TRBV19 to TRBJ2-1; D possibly corresponds to TRBD2 (5 bases). The length of the CDR3 is 15 residues. Trimming shortened V by 2 bases and J by 2 bases, and 10 bases separated the two germline ends. Germline lookup yields CDR1 LNHDA and CDR2 SQIVND (reference sequence). CDR3 sequence (DNA): TGTGCCAGTAGTATAAACGAAGCGGCCTACAATGAGCAGTTCTTC. Translated, it gives CASSINEAAYNEQFF.